The 17 T cell receptor beta chains presented below share a single source sample, sequenced in a study of cytomegalovirus exposure and HLA in healthy donors. Repertoires were generated with immunoSEQ multiplex PCR, while TCRdb's copy carries only in-frame clones and drops some. The sample has about 150,000 clones, around 88% seen once. The specimen was PBMCs. The receptors derive from a man aged 18-30 years in good health and CMV-seropositive.

This chain connects TRBV5-1 to TRBJ2-7, with 9 bases lining up with TRBD1. CDR3 length: 15 residues. With V trimmed by 0 bases and J by 4 bases, 5 bases remained unmatched. The germline V gene has CDR1 SGHRS and CDR2 YFSETQ. This chain's CDR3 is CASSLDGTGKYEQYF. The CDR3, as DNA: TGCGCCAGCAGCTTGGATGGGACAGGGAAATACGAGCAGTACTTC.

The V call is TRBV9, the J call TRBJ1-4, with TRBD1 as a possible D gene (6 bases). The V and J ends lost 3 bases and 4 bases respectively, with 10 bases between them. CDR1 is SGDLS, CDR2 YYNGEE, per germline. The CDR3 loop spans 14 amino acids. The CDR3 loop is CASSGGGVNEKLFF. In DNA, the CDR3 is TGTGCCAGCAGCGGAGGGGGGGTTAATGAAAAACTGTTTTTT.

This chain connects TRBV5-1 to TRBJ1-1; TRBD1 might be the D (5 bases). This CDR3 comprises 16 residues. Germline V lookup: CDR1 SGHRS, CDR2 YFSETQ. The V end was cut by 6 bases, the J end by 1 base, with 19 bases between. In DNA, the CDR3 is TGCGCCAGCATTAAGCAGGGATCCACCTCGAACACTGAAGCTTTCTTT. Protein: CASIKQGSTSNTEAFF.

V is TRBV9 and J is TRBJ2-6; D gene uncertain. CDR1 and CDR2 (germline): SGDLS, YYNGEE. CDR3 size: 15 residues. V lost 4 bases, J lost 0 bases, and 8 bases lay in between. The CDR3 spells CASSLGSSGANVLTF. The CDR3 nucleotides are TGTGCCAGCAGCCTCGGTAGCTCTGGGGCCAACGTCCTGACTTTC.

J is TRBJ2-1 and V is TRBV2; D is undetermined. The CDR3 has 13 residues. Trimming removed 3 bases from V and 5 bases from J, with 8 bases in between. Germline V CDR1 and CDR2: SNHLY, FYNNEI. The CDR3 region is CASSDVTNNEQFF. The CDR3 region has the DNA TGTGCCAGCAGTGATGTCACAAACAATGAGCAGTTCTTC.

The rearrangement uses TRBV6-5 and TRBJ2-7, with D tentatively TRBD2 (7 bases). CDR1 and CDR2 (germline): MNHEY, SVGAGI. The germline V and J ends were trimmed by 6 bases and 3 bases, with 12 bases remaining between them. This CDR3 contains 13 residues. The CDR3 DNA follows: TGTGCCAGCAGGGGAGGGGGAGTCTACGAGCAGTACTTC. This codes for CASRGGGVYEQYF.

The chain is built from TRBV5-6 and TRBJ1-1; possibly TRBD1 for D (5 bases). The germline CDR1 and CDR2 sequences are SGHDT and YYEEEE. Trimming left V 2 bases short and J 5 bases short, with 13 bases between. This CDR3 region has 14 residues. This CDR3 is CASSLSGAGTEAFF. DNA for the CDR3: TGTGCCAGCAGCTTATCTGGGGCTGGGACTGAAGCTTTCTTT.

This chain joins TRBV7-2 and TRBJ2-7, with 10 bases matching TRBD2. The CDR3 covers 17 residues. V was pared by 5 bases and J by 1 base, with 11 bases of the junction left unmatched. Germline CDR1 is SGHTA and CDR2 is FQGNSA. CDR3 in amino acids: CASSPASGGLLSYEQYF. CDR3 DNA: TGTGCCAGCAGCCCGGCTAGCGGGGGCCTACTTTCCTACGAGCAGTACTTC.

This chain links TRBV6-5 with TRBJ2-7; 7 positions agree with TRBD1. Germline trimming cut 2 bases from V and 2 bases from J; bases unmatched to any gene: 6. Per the germline V gene, CDR1 is MNHEY and CDR2 is SVGAGI. This CDR3 comprises 15 residues. CDR3 residues: CASSYLGTVTYEQYF. The CDR3 DNA is TGTGCCAGCAGTTACCTCGGGACAGTAACCTACGAGCAGTACTTC.

The rearrangement links TRBV5-1 to TRBJ2-7, with 8 nucleotides matching TRBD1. CDR1 and CDR2 from the germline V gene are SGHRS and YFSETQ. The CDR3 is made up of 15 amino acids. Trimming cost V 4 bases and J 2 bases; bases outside gene matches: 8. The CDR3 sequence: CASSAAGTGAYEQYF. The CDR3 nucleotides read TGCGCCAGCAGCGCAGCCGGGACAGGAGCCTACGAGCAGTACTTC.

This clone came up once. V gene TRBV5-6 combines with J gene TRBJ1-2, with 7 bases matching TRBD1. CDR1 is SGHDT, CDR2 YYEEEE, per germline. This CDR3 contains 15 residues. With 4 bases clipped from V and 2 bases from J, the junction kept 8 bases outside the gene matches. CDR3 coding DNA: TGTGCCAGCAGCATCTACAGGGGCTCCAACTATGGCTACACCTTC. This encodes CASSIYRGSNYGYTF.

The chain joins TRBV4-3 to TRBJ1-4, with D uncertain. The V end lost 4 bases, the J end lost 4 bases, and 10 bases lay between the germline ends. The CDR3 covers 14 residues. Germline CDR1 is LGHNA and CDR2 is YSLEER. The CDR3 DNA reads as TGCGCCAGCAGCCCTGCCAGTTTTAATGAAAAACTGTTTTTT. It codes for CASSPASFNEKLFF.

CDR3 coding DNA: TGCGCCAGTAAGACAGGGGGCGCAGGTGAAAAACTGTTTTTT. It yields the protein CASKTGGAGEKLFF. The chain couples TRBV5-1 to TRBJ1-4; TRBD1 aligns across 10 bases. Losses at the gene ends were 8 bases for V and 7 bases for J; bases not matched to a gene: 8. The germline gives CDR1 SGHRS, CDR2 YFSETQ. The CDR3 is 14 residues long.

V gene TRBV4-3 combines with J gene TRBJ1-1; TRBD1 matches at 11 bases. Germline CDR1 reads LGHNA; CDR2 reads YSLEER. The CDR3 is 14 residues long. The junction had 2 bases not matched to a gene; V was cut back by 3 bases and J by 5 bases. The CDR3 here is CASSHGQGATEAFF. CDR3 nucleotide sequence: TGCGCCAGCAGCCACGGACAGGGGGCTACTGAAGCTTTCTTT.

The gene calls are TRBV11-3 and TRBJ2-5; D may be TRBD2 (6 bases). V was shortened by 5 bases and J by 5 bases, with 9 bases between the two germline ends. The CDR3 runs to 12 residues. CDR1 is SGHNT and CDR2 is YENEEA in the germline V gene. CDR3 loop: CASSRDLETQYF. The CDR3 bases are TGTGCCAGCAGCCGGGACTTGGAGACCCAGTACTTC.

The genes are TRBV27 and TRBJ2-7; 7 bases match TRBD1. The CDR3 is 12 residues long. V was clipped by 10 bases and J by 0 bases; unmatched bases: 3. CDR1 is MNHEY and CDR2 is SMNVEV in the germline V gene (reference sequence). This CDR3 is CATRTGSYEQYF. The CDR3 DNA reads TGTGCCACCCGGACAGGCTCCTACGAGCAGTACTTC.

The chain uses TRBV5-1 and TRBJ1-1; D not resolved. V shed 4 bases and J shed 1 base, with 20 bases lying between them. CDR3 length: 17 amino acids. Germline CDR1 reads SGHRS; CDR2 reads YFSETQ. CDR3 loop: CASSQRPGGQTNTEAFF. Written as DNA, the CDR3 is TGCGCCAGCAGCCAGCGCCCCGGAGGGCAAACGAACACTGAAGCTTTCTTT.